The 30 T cell receptor beta chains listed next were all sequenced from one sample in a study of cytomegalovirus exposure and HLA in healthy donors. The PCR was carried out with 60 Vbeta primers and 13 Jbeta primers. Sequenced by immunoSEQ multiplex PCR; TCRdb stores in-frame clones only, minus some. The clone table shows 80,000 to 100,000 clones, with the ten largest holding 3% to 4%. The sample consisted of PBMCs. Receptor source: a woman younger than 45 in good health and CMV-seronegative.

The chain uses TRBV6-6 and TRBJ2-2; 7 bases map to TRBD2. V trimming: 0 bases; J trimming: 0 bases; junction bases outside the gene matches: 1. Looked up from germline, CDR1 is MNHNY and CDR2 is SVGAGI (reference sequence). The CDR3 sequence is 16 residues long. In DNA form, the CDR3 reads TGTGCCAGCAGTTACTCGGGGGGGGCGAACACCGGGGAGCTGTTTTTT. It is translated as CASSYSGGANTGELFF.

The rearrangement joins TRBV9 to TRBJ2-2; TRBD1 is a possible D gene (6 bases). The CDR3 is 16 residues long. Trimming cost V 4 bases and J 1 base, with 14 bases left between them. Germline V lookup: CDR1 SGDLS, CDR2 YYNGEE. CDR3: CASSLRGQLNTGELFF. In nucleotides, the CDR3 is TGTGCCAGCAGCCTCAGAGGACAGTTGAACACCGGGGAGCTGTTTTTT.

CDR3 nucleotides: TGTGCCAGCAGTTACTCGGGGGCGAAGGATACGCAGTATTTT. This sequence encodes CASSYSGAKDTQYF. V usage is TRBV6-5 and J usage is TRBJ2-3; D might be TRBD1 (6 bases). V was trimmed by 0 bases and J by 6 bases, leaving 10 bases between them. The CDR3 sequence is 14 residues long. CDR1 is MNHEY and CDR2 is SVGAGI in the germline V gene.

The chain has TRBV27 and TRBJ1-1; a possible D gene is TRBD1 (6 bases). In germline, CDR1 is MNHEY, CDR2 SMNVEV (reference sequence). Trimming left V 2 bases short and J 2 bases short, with 9 bases between. The CDR3 is 14 residues long. This CDR3 reads CASSLTGFNTEAFF. As DNA, the CDR3 is TGTGCCAGCAGTTTAACAGGGTTTAACACTGAAGCTTTCTTT.

This chain connects TRBV13 to TRBJ2-7; 11 bases align to TRBD2. Germline CDR1 is PRHDT and CDR2 is FYEKMQ (reference sequence). This CDR3 is 14 amino acids long. The J segment lost 2 bases and the V segment lost 5 bases, leaving 2 bases of the junction unmatched. The CDR3 coding sequence is TGTGCCAGCAGCCCGGGACTAGCGGCCTACGAGCAGTACTTC. Amino acid sequence: CASSPGLAAYEQYF.

The chain combines TRBV27 with TRBJ1-3, with D possibly being TRBD1 (6 bases). Trimming cost V 6 bases and J 2 bases, with 11 bases left between them. In germline, CDR1 is MNHEY, CDR2 SMNVEV (reference sequence). The length of the CDR3 is 14 residues. The chain's CDR3 is CASRTQGPGNTIYF. CDR3 coding DNA: TGTGCCAGCAGAACACAGGGACCTGGAAACACCATATATTTT.

This rearrangement joins TRBV5-1 to TRBJ1-4; the match to TRBD1 covers 9 bases. CDR3 length: 17 residues. After removal of 4 bases from V and 7 bases from J, the junction contained 14 bases not matched to a gene. In germline, CDR1 is SGHRS, CDR2 YFSETQ. In DNA form, the CDR3 reads TGCGCCAGCAGCGATCCTCCGGGACAGGGACGGGGTGAAAAACTGTTTTTT. The encoded protein is CASSDPPGQGRGEKLFF.

The V call is TRBV9, the J call TRBJ2-7; perhaps TRBD2 as D (5 bases). V was clipped by 0 bases and J by 3 bases, with 13 bases between them. Germline CDR1 and CDR2: SGDLS and YYNGEE. CDR3 length: 15 residues. CDR3 DNA sequence: TGTGCCAGCAGCGTAGGGCCAGCGGAGTACTACGAGCAGTACTTC. Its protein product is CASSVGPAEYYEQYF.

The chain combines TRBV19 with TRBJ2-7, with TRBD1 matching 8 bases. Germline CDR1 and CDR2: LNHDA and SQIVND (reference sequence). The CDR3 is made up of 13 amino acids. After removal of 5 bases from V and 4 bases from J, the junction contained 4 bases not matched to a gene. The CDR3 DNA reads as TGTGCCAGTAGTCTGACAGGGGCGTACGAGCAGTACTTC. It specifies CASSLTGAYEQYF. Full variable domain (outside the CDR3, taken from reference TRBV19 and TRBJ2-7): DGGITQSPKYLFRKEGQNVTLSCEQNLNHDAMYWYRQDPGQGLRLIYYSQIVNDFQKGDIAEGYSVSREKKESFPLTVTSAQKNPTAFYLCASSLTGAYEQYFGPGTRLTVT.

The CDR3 loop is CASSLGTAREPQHF. As DNA, the CDR3 is TGTGCCAGTAGTCTCGGGACTGCCAGGGAGCCCCAGCATTTT. The V and J genes are TRBV19 and TRBJ1-5, with D perhaps matching TRBD1 (5 bases). Trimming took off 5 bases at V and 8 bases at J, with 16 bases between the two ends. Germline V CDR1 and CDR2: LNHDA, SQIVND (reference sequence). The CDR3 is 14 residues long.

This chain joins TRBV27 and TRBJ1-6; the D is unclear. Germline V lookup: CDR1 MNHEY, CDR2 SMNVEV (reference sequence). This CDR3 has 14 residues. V was pared by 2 bases and J by 7 bases, with 9 bases between. In nucleotides, the CDR3 is TGTGCCAGCAGTTTAGCCGGGTTCAATTCACCCCTCCACTTT. Translated, it gives CASSLAGFNSPLHF.

On this clone itself: The same CDR3 can be traced to other DNA sequences in this sample. The chain is built from TRBV9 and TRBJ2-2, with TRBD2 matching over 10 bases. This CDR3 is built from 16 residues. V dropped 1 base and J dropped 4; count of bases not matched to a gene: 4. The germline V gene encodes CDR1 SGDLS and CDR2 YYNGEE. The CDR3 DNA is TGTGCCAGCAGCGTAAAGACTAGCGGGTTCACCGGGGAGCTGTTTTTT. Translated, it gives CASSVKTSGFTGELFF.

The gene calls are TRBV18 and TRBJ2-7; 9 nucleotides match TRBD1. Trimming removed 3 bases from V and 3 bases from J; junction bases left unmatched: 3. CDR3 length: 14 residues. CDR1 is KGHSH and CDR2 is LQKENI in the germline V gene. The CDR3 loop reads CASSPRQGVYEQYF. DNA for the CDR3: TGTGCCAGCTCACCCAGACAGGGGGTCTACGAGCAGTACTTC.

This chain joins TRBV14 and TRBJ2-1, with 9 nucleotides matching TRBD2. The V gene's germline CDR1 is SGHDN and CDR2 FVKESK. This CDR3 contains 18 residues. Trimming removed 0 bases from V and 4 bases from J; junction bases left unmatched: 10. CDR3 loop: CASSQDFGRGGRYNEQFF. The CDR3 region has the DNA TGTGCCAGCAGCCAAGATTTTGGGCGGGGGGGCAGATACAATGAGCAGTTCTTC.

The chain employs TRBV9 and TRBJ2-7; 13 bases map to TRBD2. The CDR3 totals 15 residues. Germline V gives CDR1 SGDLS, CDR2 YYNGEE. Unmatched junction bases numbered 5, after V lost 3 bases and J lost 5 bases. The CDR3 nucleotides read TGTGCCAGCAGCGCGGGGACTAGCGGGATCGACGAGCAGTACTTC. The encoded protein is CASSAGTSGIDEQYF.

The chain has TRBV9 and TRBJ1-1; possible D gene TRBD1, 6 bases. There are 13 residues in the CDR3. V dropped 0 bases and J dropped 10 bases, with 13 bases sitting between them. Looked up from germline, CDR1 is SGDLS and CDR2 is YYNGEE. The CDR3, as DNA: TGTGCCAGCAGCGTAGGAGGGGGAACGGGAGCTTTCTTT. Protein sequence: CASSVGGGTGAFF. The variable domain in full, completed from reference TRBV9 and TRBJ1-1, reads DSGVTQTPKHLITATGQRVTLRCSPRSGDLSVYWYQQSLDQGLQFLIQYYNGEERAKGNILERFSAQQFPDLHSELNLSSLELGDSALYFCASSVGGGTGAFFGQGTRLTVV.

The V gene is TRBV6-5, the J gene TRBJ1-1, with D possibly being TRBD1 (6 bases). CDR1 is MNHEY, CDR2 SVGAGI, per germline. The CDR3 has 16 residues. V lost 2 bases, J lost 2 bases, and 15 bases lay in between. CDR3 DNA: TGTGCCAGCAGTTACCTGCCGGGACAAGCTAACACTGAAGCTTTCTTT. As protein: CASSYLPGQANTEAFF.

The genes are TRBV6-5 and TRBJ1-1, with 7 bases lining up with TRBD1. V dropped 2 bases and J dropped 4; count of bases not matched to a gene: 4. The CDR3 has 14 residues. Germline V gene lookup returns CDR1 MNHEY and CDR2 SVGAGI. CDR3 sequence: CASSYRTGFTEAFF. DNA for the CDR3: TGTGCCAGCAGTTACCGGACAGGTTTCACTGAAGCTTTCTTT.

This chain links TRBV5-6 with TRBJ1-2, with 7 bases identical to TRBD1. The length of the CDR3 is 16 residues. Unmatched junction bases numbered 11, after V lost 2 bases and J lost 4 bases. Per germline, CDR1 SGHDT and CDR2 YYEEEE. The CDR3 region has the DNA TGTGCCAGCAGCTTAACCGGGACAGCGGCCCTCTATGGCTACACCTTC. Translating it yields CASSLTGTAALYGYTF.

This CDR3 is CASSLEQENYGYTF. CDR3 bases: TGTGCCAGCAGCTTAGAACAGGAAAACTATGGCTACACCTTC. This chain links TRBV7-2 with TRBJ1-2; TRBD1 is a possible D gene (5 bases). The germline CDR1 and CDR2 sequences are SGHTA and FQGNSA. Trimming cost V 1 base and J 2 bases, with 8 bases left between them. The length of the CDR3 is 14 residues. Together with reference TRBV7-2 and TRBJ1-2, the CDR3 gives the full variable domain: GAGVSQSPSNKVTEKGKDVELRCDPISGHTALYWYRQSLGQGLEFLIYFQGNSAPDKSGLPSDRFSAERTGGSVSTLTIQRTQQEDSAVYLCASSLEQENYGYTFGSGTRLTVV.

V is TRBV12-5 and J is TRBJ1-1, with TRBD1 matching 11 bases. The CDR3 is made up of 16 amino acids. The V segment lost 3 bases and the J segment 3 bases; nucleotides outside the gene matches: 6. CDR1 and CDR2 from the germline V gene are LGHNT and FRNRAP. Written as DNA, the CDR3 is TGTGCTAGTGGTTTAAGGACAGGGGGCTGGGACACTGAAGCTTTCTTT. This codes for CASGLRTGGWDTEAFF.

The V and J genes are TRBV5-8 and TRBJ2-1; D is perhaps TRBD1 (6 bases). Germline CDR1 SGHTS, CDR2 YDEGEE. V was pared by 4 bases and J by 6 bases, with 17 bases between. This CDR3 is 15 amino acids long. This CDR3 is CASSPAYRDINEQFF. Here the CDR3 DNA reads TGTGCCAGCAGCCCAGCATACAGGGATATCAATGAGCAGTTCTTC.

V and J are TRBV6-6 and TRBJ2-5, with 8 nucleotides matching TRBD1. Unmatched junction bases numbered 8, after V lost 6 bases and J lost 5 bases. This CDR3 has 14 residues. Germline values: CDR1 MNHNY, CDR2 SVGAGI (reference sequence). The CDR3 loop reads CASRPQGAQETQYF. The CDR3 nucleotides are TGTGCCAGCAGGCCTCAGGGGGCTCAGGAGACCCAGTACTTC.

This chain connects TRBV28 to TRBJ1-5; TRBD1 matches at 7 bases. From germline, CDR1 is MDHEN and CDR2 SYDVKM. The CDR3 length is 14 residues. V lost 6 bases, J lost 1 base, and 3 bases stayed unmatched. The CDR3 reads CASSLTGSNQPQHF. CDR3 DNA: TGTGCCAGCAGCCTGACAGGGAGCAATCAGCCCCAGCATTTT.

The chain couples TRBV30 to TRBJ1-2; D gene uncertain. The CDR3 is 13 amino acids. The V and J ends lost 4 bases and 1 base respectively, with 10 bases between them. Looked up from germline, CDR1 is GTSNPN and CDR2 is SVGIG (reference sequence). CDR3 in DNA: TGTGCCTGGAATAGAGGGCTTAACTATGGCTACACCTTC. Protein sequence: CAWNRGLNYGYTF.

The genes are TRBV2 and TRBJ1-5; a possible D gene is TRBD1 (5 bases). The germline gives CDR1 SNHLY, CDR2 FYNNEI. This CDR3 spans 14 amino acids. The V end lost 4 bases, the J end lost 5 bases, and 12 bases lay between the germline ends. The CDR3 here is CASSGGGSYQPQHF. The CDR3, as DNA: TGTGCCAGCAGTGGGGGCGGTTCTTATCAGCCCCAGCATTTT.

Turning to this clone: Germline and junction disagree at one end, which may indicate a read error. The same CDR3 also results from other DNA sequences found in this sample. The CDR3 is CASSLRQQGRGGTYTEAFF. DNA for the CDR3: TGTGCCAGCAGCTTGAGGCAACAGGGGCGAGGCGGGACGTACACTGAAGCTTTCTTT. The rearrangement links TRBV5-1 to TRBJ1-1, with 7 bases matching TRBD1. This CDR3 contains 19 residues. From germline, CDR1 is SGHRS and CDR2 YFSETQ.

The chain has TRBV28 and TRBJ2-7; 8 bases agree with TRBD2. The junction had 10 bases not matched to a gene; V was cut back by 7 bases and J by 5 bases. The CDR3 loop spans 14 amino acids. Germline V gene lookup returns CDR1 MDHEN and CDR2 SYDVKM. The CDR3 coding sequence is TGTGCCAGCATCCCCGGGGGGGCGAAGGACGAGCAGTACTTC. This gives the protein CASIPGGAKDEQYF.

This sequence joins TRBV6-6 and TRBJ2-1; 8 bases match TRBD2. Trimming cost V 4 bases and J 9 bases; bases outside gene matches: 2. This CDR3 spans 12 amino acids. CDR1 and CDR2 (germline): MNHNY, SVGAGI (reference sequence). DNA of the CDR3: TGTGCCAGCAGTTCGGGGGGGTTTGAGCAGTTCTTC. It is translated as CASSSGGFEQFF.

The chain is built from TRBV6-5 and TRBJ2-1; tentative D call: TRBD2 (6 bases). V gave up 6 bases and J gave up 7 bases, with 16 bases separating them. Germline values: CDR1 MNHEY, CDR2 SVGAGI. CDR3 size: 14 residues. The CDR3 region has the DNA TGTGCCAGCAGAAGAGTCGGGACTCCTAATGAGCAGTTCTTC. Residues: CASRRVGTPNEQFF.